This T cell receptor beta chain was found in a study of shared clonotypes between healthy human individuals. Study findings and constraints: The expectation was that sequencing depth would affect clonotype sharing among donors.

Healthy adults negative for HIV, lacking recent acute infections or vaccinations, served as donors. V was shortened by 0 bases and J by 4 bases, with 19 bases between the two germline ends. CDR1 LGHNA and CDR2 YNFKEQ come from the germline V gene. The CDR3 runs to 19 residues. In the authors' workflow: ImmunoSEQ output held junction-only sequences without quality scores, so filtering differed. TCRdb's table, derived via immunoSEQ multiplex PCR, lists solely in-frame clones and lacks some. V and J calls and clone size are as listed in that table; D and trimming were resolved from the DNA. The table shows about half a million clones, with 65% to 80% occurring only once. With regard to this clone: Its specificity is unknown.

Sample: PBMCs. The genes are TRBV4-2 and TRBJ2-6; tentatively, D is TRBD1 (7 bases). The sequence was obtained from a woman aged 40 to 55 in good health. Some clones in this sample may be carry-over from other donors' samples. The CDR3 spells CASSQDWLRGVGGANVLTF. DNA for the CDR3: TGTGCCAGCAGCCAAGATTGGCTCAGGGGGGTGGGAGGGGCCAACGTCCTGACTTTC.